A selection of T cell receptor beta chains follows, all from one sample in a study of blood T cell repertoires in COVID-19. Here immunoSEQ multiplex PCR was the method, and the copy in TCRdb shows in-frame clones only, minus some. The sample lists roughly 150,000 clones, roughly 93% occurring once. Input material: peripheral blood. The origin of the receptors is a woman aged 60-75 years with COVID-19, enrolled during active disease. The CDR3 runs from the conserved cysteine through the conserved F or W. A D gene is named only where the DNA matches it firmly. Clone size is not always given. Where it is, it says once, few, many or a class for expanded clones.

13	.	TRBV7-9	.	TRBJ1-4	CASSFRGTEKLFF	TGTGCCAGCAGCTTCAGGGGTACCGAAAAACTGTTTTTT
13	.	TRBV29-1	TRBD1	TRBJ1-1	CSVSLGQGTEAFF	TGCAGCGTTTCTTTGGGACAGGGCACTGAAGCTTTCTTT
12	few	TRBV18	.	TRBJ1-1	CASSPGLREAFF	TGTGCCAGCTCACCAGGGTTGAGGGAAGCTTTCTTT
16	.	TRBV5-1	.	TRBJ2-1	CASSPEFAGSYNEQFF	TGCGCCAGCAGCCCTGAGTTTGCGGGGTCCTACAATGAGCAGTTCTTC
13	.	TRBV4-1	.	TRBJ2-3	CASSQVSTDTQYF	TGCGCCAGCAGCCAAGTAAGCACAGATACGCAGTATTTT
15	.	TRBV19	.	TRBJ2-1	CAPRSRRSSYNEQFF	TGTGCCCCCCGGAGCCGCCGGAGCTCCTACAATGAGCAGTTCTTC
14	.	TRBV11-3	.	TRBJ1-1	CASSLGLTGSEAFF	TGTGCCAGCAGCTTAGGCTTAACAGGGAGTGAAGCTTTCTTT
18	.	TRBV2	.	TRBJ1-3	CASSEAARLLSSGNTIYF	TGTGCCAGCAGTGAAGCGGCGAGACTTTTGAGCTCTGGAAACACCATATATTTT
14	.	TRBV6-4	.	TRBJ1-4	CASSPTAGGEKLFF	TGTGCCAGCAGTCCGACTGCGGGGGGGGAAAAACTGTTTTTT
13	.	TRBV30	TRBD1	TRBJ1-5	CAWSPGGGQPQHF	TGTGCCTGGAGTCCAGGGGGCGGTCAGCCCCAGCATTTT
14	.	TRBV7-8	.	TRBJ1-1	CASSSLTGNTEAFF	TGTGCCAGCAGCTCATTAACCGGGAACACTGAAGCTTTCTTT
14	.	TRBV6-4	.	TRBJ1-1	CASSDTGTNTEAFF	TGTGCCAGCAGTGACACAGGGACGAACACTGAAGCTTTCTTT
16	.	TRBV6-2/TRBV6-3	.	TRBJ1-5	CASSLSGRGRDQPQHF	TGTGCCAGCAGCCTCTCAGGGAGGGGGAGGGATCAGCCCCAGCATTTT
15	.	TRBV6-1	.	TRBJ2-3	CASSEVFVSTDTQYF	TGTGCCAGCAGTGAAGTGTTCGTATCCACAGATACGCAGTATTTT
16	.	TRBV6-1	TRBD1	TRBJ1-2	CASSEAQPGQGYGYTF	TGTGCCAGCAGTGAAGCCCAACCGGGACAGGGCTATGGCTACACCTTC
13	.	TRBV6-1	.	TRBJ1-4	CASSDVRNEKLFF	TGTGCCAGCAGTGATGTCCGGAATGAAAAACTGTTTTTT
16	.	TRBV27	TRBD1	TRBJ1-3	CASSPRTGVSGNTIYF	TGTGCCAGCAGTCCTCGGACAGGGGTATCTGGAAACACCATATATTTT
13	once	TRBV5-1	.	TRBJ2-1	CASSSPGTSEQFF	TGCGCCAGCAGCTCACCCGGGACAAGTGAGCAGTTCTTC
13	.	TRBV6-5	.	TRBJ1-2	CASSPVSNYGYTF	TGTGCCAGCAGTCCAGTGTCCAACTATGGCTACACCTTC
15	.	TRBV5-1	TRBD1	TRBJ1-4	CASSGRDSYNEKLFF	TGCGCCAGCAGCGGCCGGGACAGTTATAATGAAAAACTGTTTTTT
14	.	TRBV30	.	TRBJ2-7	CAWSVGRVYYEQYF	TGTGCCTGGAGTGTTGGCAGGGTTTACTACGAGCAGTACTTC
13	.	TRBV27	.	TRBJ2-3	CASSMGSGGTQYF	TGTGCCAGCAGCATGGGGTCGGGGGGCACGCAGTATTTT
13	.	TRBV2	.	TRBJ1-1	CASSERGNTEAFF	TGTGCCAGCAGTGAAAGGGGTAACACTGAAGCTTTCTTT
15	.	TRBV5-6	TRBD2	TRBJ2-7	CASSSGLAGDYEQYF	TGTGCCAGCAGCTCGGGACTAGCGGGGGATTACGAGCAGTACTTC
14	.	TRBV5-8	TRBD1	TRBJ1-5	CASSLRSGGRPQHF	TGTGCCAGCAGCTTAAGGTCAGGGGGCCGGCCCCAGCATTTT
13	.	TRBV11-3	TRBD1	TRBJ2-1	CASSLDRGHEQFF	TGTGCCAGCAGCTTAGATAGGGGGCATGAGCAGTTCTTC
14	.	TRBV6-2/TRBV6-3	.	TRBJ1-5	CASSYPGGNQPQHF	TGTGCCAGCAGTTATCCAGGCGGCAATCAGCCCCAGCATTTT
13	.	TRBV5-1	.	TRBJ2-2	CASSLGGPGELFF	TGCGCCAGCAGCTTAGGAGGGCCCGGGGAGCTGTTTTTT
15	.	TRBV19	TRBD1	TRBJ1-3	CASSINPSQGGTIYF	TGTGCCAGTAGTATAAACCCCTCCCAGGGGGGCACCATATATTTT
16	.	TRBV14	TRBD1	TRBJ2-7	CASSRTGAESSYEQYF	TGTGCCAGCAGCAGGACAGGGGCCGAGAGCTCCTACGAGCAGTACTTC
15	.	TRBV3-1/TRBV3-2	.	TRBJ1-4	CASSSSGGTNEKLFF	TGTGCCAGCAGCTCGAGTGGGGGGACTAATGAAAAACTGTTTTTT
16	.	TRBV18	.	TRBJ1-4	CASSPSMGATNEKLFF	TGTGCCAGCTCACCGAGTATGGGGGCGACTAATGAAAAACTGTTTTTT
17	once	TRBV11-2	.	TRBJ1-3	CASSLNNYDSSGNTIYF	TGTGCCAGCAGCTTGAATAATTACGACAGCTCTGGAAACACCATATATTTT
17	.	TRBV5-4	.	TRBJ2-3	CASSSPEGAGAHHTQYF	TGTGCCAGCAGCTCCCCGGAAGGCGCGGGGGCCCATCATACGCAGTATTTT
13	.	TRBV19	TRBD1	TRBJ2-5	CASSEDREETQYF	TGTGCCAGTAGCGAGGACAGGGAAGAGACCCAGTACTTC
15	.	TRBV5-4	.	TRBJ1-4	CASSQKQAANEKLFF	TGTGCCAGCAGCCAAAAACAGGCAGCGAATGAAAAACTGTTTTTT
18	.	TRBV5-4	.	TRBJ2-6	CASSSGHDIGSGANVLTF	TGTGCCAGCAGCTCGGGACACGATATAGGCTCTGGGGCCAACGTCCTGACTTTC
15	.	TRBV27	.	TRBJ1-4	CASSIQGLANEKLFF	TGTGCCAGCAGTATACAGGGTTTGGCTAATGAAAAACTGTTTTTT
13	.	TRBV7-9	TRBD1	TRBJ1-2	CASSARDRDGYTF	TGTGCCAGCAGCGCCCGGGACAGGGATGGCTACACCTTC
15	.	TRBV5-1	.	TRBJ2-3	CASSLDSLSTDTQYF	TGCGCCAGCAGCCTGGATAGCCTTAGCACAGATACGCAGTATTTT
18	.	TRBV13	.	TRBJ2-7	CASSLVVRGTTLSYEQYF	TGTGCCAGCAGCTTAGTTGTCCGGGGGACCACCCTCTCCTACGAGCAGTACTTC
16	.	TRBV11-1	TRBD2	TRBJ2-1	CASSRAGDFSYNEQFF	TGTGCCAGCAGTCGGGCGGGGGACTTTTCCTACAATGAGCAGTTCTTC
16	.	TRBV9	TRBD1	TRBJ2-2	CASSVLGQAFSGELFF	TGTGCCAGCAGCGTACTAGGACAGGCTTTCTCCGGGGAGCTGTTTTTT
14	.	TRBV6-1	.	TRBJ2-7	CASSDRVFSYEQYF	TGTGCCAGCAGTGACAGGGTCTTCTCTTACGAGCAGTACTTC
18	.	TRBV4-3	.	TRBJ1-3	CASSQDVFGASSGNTIYF	TGCGCCAGCAGCCAAGATGTTTTCGGAGCCTCCTCTGGAAACACCATATATTTT
17	.	TRBV7-9	TRBD1	TRBJ1-2	CAGSGPGQVLFNYGYTF	TGTGCCGGCAGCGGGCCGGGACAGGTGCTTTTTAACTATGGCTACACCTTC
13	.	TRBV7-3	.	TRBJ2-1	CASSLRVANEQFF	TGTGCCAGCAGCTTACGGGTGGCAAATGAGCAGTTCTTC
14	once	TRBV6-5	.	TRBJ2-3	CASSYSLGGDTQYF	TGTGCCAGCAGTTACTCCTTGGGGGGAGATACGCAGTATTTT
14	few	TRBV7-9	.	TRBJ2-2	CASSSTGNTGELFF	TGTGCCAGCAGTTCAACAGGGAACACCGGGGAGCTGTTTTTT
18	.	TRBV4-1	.	TRBJ1-1	CASSQVGALGRANTEAFF	TGCGCCAGCAGCCAAGTTGGGGCCCTTGGCAGGGCGAACACTGAAGCTTTCTTT
12	.	TRBV20-1	.	TRBJ1-1	CSASSGITEAFF	TGCAGTGCTAGTTCAGGGATCACTGAAGCTTTCTTT